One sample yielded the 29 T cell receptor beta chains listed below, sequenced in a study of technical replicates of blood from several donors. Method: immunoSEQ multiplex PCR; TCRdb's copy keeps in-frame clones and lacks some. This table holds roughly 80,000 clones, approximately 89% found once. The specimen sequenced was T cells isolated from PBMCs. The origin of the receptors is a human donor in good health.

The V call is TRBV5-4, the J call TRBJ2-3, with D possibly TRBD1 on 6 matching bases. The germline V gene encodes CDR1 SGHNT and CDR2 YYREEE (reference sequence). The CDR3 runs to 15 residues. V was trimmed by 4 bases and J by 4 bases, leaving 16 bases between them. The CDR3 region is CASSGAGAGADTQYF. Written as DNA, the CDR3 is TGTGCCAGCAGCGGAGCAGGGGCAGGAGCAGATACGCAGTATTTT.

The rearrangement links TRBV29-1 to TRBJ2-3, with 7 nucleotides matching TRBD1. The CDR3 contains 15 residues. From germline, CDR1 is SQVTM and CDR2 ANQGSEA. The junction had 4 bases not matched to a gene; V was cut back by 1 base and J by 0 bases. The CDR3 spells CSVEVGDSSTDTQYF. The DNA for the CDR3 is TGCAGCGTTGAAGTTGGGGACAGTAGCACAGATACGCAGTATTTT.

V gene TRBV14 combines with J gene TRBJ1-3; D remains ambiguous. The CDR3 is made up of 14 amino acids. The V end lost 0 bases, the J end lost 0 bases, and 3 bases lay between the germline ends. The germline CDR1 and CDR2 sequences are SGHDN and FVKESK. Here the CDR3 DNA reads TGTGCCAGCAGCCAAGACCGCTCTGGAAACACCATATATTTT. Residues: CASSQDRSGNTIYF.

This chain connects TRBV9 to TRBJ2-7; 10 bases map to TRBD2. This CDR3 has 15 residues. Germline V gene sequence: CDR1 SGDLS, CDR2 YYNGEE. V trimming: 0 bases; J trimming: 3 bases; junction bases outside the gene matches: 3. The CDR3 sequence is CASSVAASGSYEQYF. The CDR3 DNA is TGTGCCAGCAGCGTAGCGGCTAGCGGGAGCTACGAGCAGTACTTC. Full variable domain (outside the CDR3, taken from reference TRBV9 and TRBJ2-7): DSGVTQTPKHLITATGQRVTLRCSPRSGDLSVYWYQQSLDQGLQFLIQYYNGEERAKGNILERFSAQQFPDLHSELNLSSLELGDSALYFCASSVAASGSYEQYFGPGTRLTVT.

V and J are TRBV25-1 and TRBJ2-1, with D maybe TRBD2 (6 bases). The CDR3 sequence is 15 residues long. The germline gives CDR1 MGHDK, CDR2 SYGVNS. The V end was cut by 7 bases, the J end by 2 bases, with 15 bases between. The CDR3 protein is CASNGAGQTYNEQFF. The CDR3 nucleotides read TGTGCCAGCAATGGAGCGGGTCAAACCTACAATGAGCAGTTCTTC.

The chain is built from TRBV27 and TRBJ2-1, with 13 bases that match TRBD2. The V gene end was trimmed by 4 bases and the J gene end by 12 bases; junction bases not matched to a gene: 9. The CDR3 runs 15 residues. Germline loops: CDR1 MNHEY, CDR2 SMNVEV (reference sequence). CDR3 region: CASSSGTSGNIGQFF. The CDR3 coding sequence is TGTGCCAGCAGTTCCGGGACTAGCGGGAACATCGGGCAGTTCTTC.

The J gene is TRBJ2-1, the V gene TRBV7-3; D is perhaps TRBD1 (6 bases). Germline CDR1 reads SGHTA; CDR2 reads FQGTGA. The length of the CDR3 is 13 residues. V lost 5 bases and J lost 6, with 11 bases in between. CDR3 in amino acids: CASSLRGGNEQFF. The CDR3 DNA reads TGTGCCAGCAGCCTAAGAGGGGGCAATGAGCAGTTCTTC.

The chain is built from TRBV13 and TRBJ2-7, with TRBD2 identical over 8 bases. J was trimmed by 3 bases and V by 7 bases; bases with no gene match: 11. Germline V CDR1 and CDR2: PRHDT, FYEKMQ (reference sequence). The CDR3 has 15 residues. The CDR3 DNA reads TGTGCCAGCACCCGAGGTGGGAGCGGGAGCTACGAGCAGTACTTC. Its translation is CASTRGGSGSYEQYF. Full variable domain (rest looked up from reference TRBV13 and TRBJ2-7): AAGVIQSPRHLIKEKRETATLKCYPIPRHDTVYWYQQGPGQDPQFLISFYEKMQSDKGSIPDRFSAQQFSDYHSELNMSSLELGDSALYFCASTRGGSGSYEQYFGPGTRLTVT.

The rearrangement uses TRBV5-1 and TRBJ2-3, with 8 bases lining up with TRBD1. CDR1 SGHRS and CDR2 YFSETQ come from the germline V gene. There are 15 residues in the CDR3. V shed 5 bases and J 5 bases; nucleotides not matched to a gene: 10. The CDR3 is CASRKRQGAQDTQYF. The CDR3 DNA follows: TGCGCCAGCAGGAAGCGCCAGGGGGCGCAAGATACGCAGTATTTT.

This clone was observed a single time. The rearrangement uses TRBV28 and TRBJ2-1; 11 nucleotides align to TRBD2. The CDR3 length is 14 residues. Germline values: CDR1 MDHEN, CDR2 SYDVKM. The trim removed 3 bases at V and 9 bases at J, leaving 4 bases unmatched. Here the CDR3 reads CASSLSSGRGEQFF. The CDR3 coding sequence is TGTGCCAGCAGTTTGAGTAGCGGGAGGGGTGAGCAGTTCTTC.

The V gene is TRBV5-1, the J gene TRBJ2-1, with D possibly matching TRBD1 (5 bases). Germline CDR1 SGHRS, CDR2 YFSETQ. V was cut by 4 bases and J by 8 bases, with 13 bases left in between. The CDR3 spans 13 residues. The CDR3 loop reads CASSRRQGDEQFF. CDR3 bases: TGCGCCAGCAGCCGCCGGCAGGGCGATGAGCAGTTCTTC.

This clone was observed a few times. The gene calls are TRBV7-2 and TRBJ2-7, with 7 bases aligning to TRBD2. V trimming: 4 bases; J trimming: 3 bases; junction bases outside the gene matches: 3. CDR1 is SGHTA, CDR2 FQGNSA, per germline. The CDR3 contains 13 residues. The CDR3 nucleotides read TGTGCCAGCAGCTCGGGCGGGAGCTACGAGCAGTACTTC. Translation: CASSSGGSYEQYF. Full variable domain (outside the CDR3, taken from reference TRBV7-2 and TRBJ2-7): GAGVSQSPSNKVTEKGKDVELRCDPISGHTALYWYRQSLGQGLEFLIYFQGNSAPDKSGLPSDRFSAERTGGSVSTLTIQRTQQEDSAVYLCASSSGGSYEQYFGPGTRLTVT.

V and J are TRBV29-1 and TRBJ1-2; possibly TRBD1 for D (6 bases). V lost 3 bases and J lost 3, with 8 bases in between. Germline assignment: CDR1 SQVTM and CDR2 ANQGSEA. This CDR3 has 12 amino acids. The CDR3 DNA reads TGCAGCGTTGATTCAGGGGACTATGGCTACACCTTC. Translation: CSVDSGDYGYTF.

This clone appeared once. The chain carries TRBV6-5 and TRBJ2-7, with D tentatively TRBD1 (7 bases). From germline, CDR1 is MNHEY and CDR2 SVGAGI. Trimming took off 6 bases at V and 4 bases at J, with 13 bases between the two ends. There are 13 residues in the CDR3. The chain's CDR3 is CASREGAVYEQYF. CDR3 coding DNA: TGTGCCAGCAGGGAGGGGGCTGTTTACGAGCAGTACTTC.

The gene calls are TRBV9 and TRBJ2-5, with TRBD2 as a possible D gene (6 bases). CDR3 size: 13 residues. Germline assignment: CDR1 SGDLS and CDR2 YYNGEE. The V end was cut by 3 bases, the J end by 4 bases, with 10 bases between. The CDR3 is CASSGRVGETQYF. The CDR3 DNA sequence: TGTGCCAGCAGCGGGAGGGTCGGAGAGACCCAGTACTTC.

This chain connects TRBV11-2 to TRBJ2-4; 12 nucleotides agree with TRBD1. CDR3 length equals 15 residues. Germline CDR1 reads SGHAT; CDR2 reads FQNNGV. V lost 5 bases, J lost 9 bases, and 8 bases stayed unmatched. CDR3 nucleotides: TGTGCCAGCAGCAGTCCGGGACAGGGGGCGTCCATTCAGTACTTC. The encoded protein is CASSSPGQGASIQYF.

On this clone itself: The DNA is omitted, as the CDR3 cannot be located on it reliably, and the CDR3 follows TCRdb's listing. The chain employs TRBV7-2 and TRBJ2-1; TRBD2 reflects the table's D call only, with no check against the DNA. Including both end residues, the CDR3 is 13 amino acids long. Germline V gives CDR1 SGHTA, CDR2 FQGNSA. This CDR3 reads CASSLVVAGGTFF.

The chain employs TRBV4-1 and TRBJ1-3; tentative D call: TRBD1 (5 bases). Per germline, CDR1 MGHRA and CDR2 YSYEKL. This CDR3 is 15 amino acids long. The V end was cut by 3 bases, the J end by 0 bases, with 9 bases between. For the CDR3, the DNA is TGCGCCAGCAGCCACGACAGAAACTCTGGAAACACCATATATTTT. It translates to CASSHDRNSGNTIYF.

The rearrangement links TRBV9 to TRBJ2-1, with 7 bases aligning to TRBD2. The CDR3 covers 16 residues. V gave up 2 bases and J gave up 0 bases; unmatched junction bases: 5. Germline V gene lookup returns CDR1 SGDLS and CDR2 YYNGEE. Here the CDR3 DNA reads TGTGCCAGCAGCGTCGGGTCTAGCGGCTCCTACAATGAGCAGTTCTTC. This sequence encodes CASSVGSSGSYNEQFF.

This chain uses TRBV7-7 with TRBJ2-3; a weak D match, TRBD2 (5 bases). The germline V gene has CDR1 SSHAT and CDR2 FNYEAQ (reference sequence). The CDR3 consists of 15 residues. The V end was cut by 5 bases, the J end by 2 bases, with 14 bases between. Written as DNA, the CDR3 is TGTGCCAGCAGCCGAGAGCGGTCTTCCACAGATACGCAGTATTTT. This gives the protein CASSRERSSTDTQYF.

The chain employs TRBV19 and TRBJ2-7, with D possibly matching TRBD2 (5 bases). Looked up from germline, CDR1 is LNHDA and CDR2 is SQIVND (reference sequence). The CDR3 is 15 residues long. V lost 3 bases, J lost 4 bases, and 16 bases lay in between. CDR3 sequence (DNA): TGTGCCAGTAGTATCCCCGGCCCGGGATTTTACGAGCAGTACTTC. This encodes CASSIPGPGFYEQYF.

The V and J genes are TRBV29-1 and TRBJ1-5; D is undetermined. This CDR3 has 13 residues. CDR1 and CDR2 from the germline V gene are SQVTM and ANQGSEA. Deletions cut 4 bases from V and 4 bases from J, with 11 bases between. CDR3 loop: CSVGFSGNQPQHF. The CDR3 DNA reads as TGCAGCGTTGGTTTTTCGGGGAATCAGCCCCAGCATTTT.

The CDR3: CASSPTGINYEQYF. As DNA, the CDR3 is TGTGCCAGCAGCCCGACAGGGATAAACTACGAGCAGTACTTC. This chain uses TRBV4-2 with TRBJ2-7, with TRBD1 identical over 7 bases. CDR3 size: 14 residues. The V gene end was trimmed by 4 bases and the J gene end by 3 bases; junction bases not matched to a gene: 6. From germline, CDR1 is LGHNA and CDR2 YNFKEQ.

The rearrangement joins TRBV9 to TRBJ2-7; tentative D call: TRBD2 (5 bases). This CDR3 contains 16 residues. Germline V gives CDR1 SGDLS, CDR2 YYNGEE. V was trimmed by 3 bases and J by 5 bases, leaving 21 bases between them. The CDR3 region is CASSARTGVKNDEQYF. DNA of the CDR3: TGTGCCAGCAGCGCCCGGACCGGGGTTAAAAACGACGAGCAGTACTTC.

A remark on this clone: The identical CDR3 is also encoded by other nucleotide sequences in the sample. The chain is built from TRBV18 and TRBJ2-7; TRBD1 matches at 9 bases. The germline V gene has CDR1 KGHSH and CDR2 LQKENI. J was trimmed by 7 bases and V by 0 bases; bases with no gene match: 4. This CDR3 is built from 14 residues. The CDR3 loop is CASSPPGQGREQYF. DNA of the CDR3: TGTGCCAGCTCACCACCGGGACAGGGAAGGGAGCAGTACTTC.

In DNA form, the CDR3 reads TGTGCCTGGAGTGCAGGGGGGCCCACTGAAGCTTTCTTT. Translated, it gives CAWSAGGPTEAFF. The chain links TRBV30 to TRBJ1-1; the match to TRBD1 covers 7 bases. Trimming removed 1 base from V and 4 bases from J; junction bases left unmatched: 3. Germline CDR1 is GTSNPN and CDR2 is SVGIG (reference sequence). The CDR3 sequence is 13 residues long.

The table lists this clone with a count of one. V usage is TRBV9 and J usage is TRBJ1-2, with D perhaps matching TRBD1 (6 bases). The CDR3 has 19 amino acids. With 4 bases removed from V and 4 bases from J, the gap between germline ends came to 29 bases. Germline V gives CDR1 SGDLS, CDR2 YYNGEE. This CDR3 is CASSSRPSGTGANLYGYTF. In DNA, the CDR3 is TGTGCCAGCAGCTCACGACCAAGCGGGACGGGGGCTAACCTCTATGGCTACACCTTC.

The gene calls are TRBV6-5 and TRBJ2-4; 10 bases line up with TRBD1. V shed 5 bases and J 4 bases; nucleotides not matched to a gene: 5. The CDR3 is made up of 15 amino acids. Looked up from germline, CDR1 is MNHEY and CDR2 is SVGAGI. The CDR3 reads CASSTRGQGKNIQYF. The CDR3 nucleotides read TGTGCCAGCAGTACACGGGGACAGGGGAAAAACATTCAGTACTTC.

The chain uses TRBV11-2 and TRBJ2-3; TRBD2 is a possible D gene (5 bases). Deletions cut 5 bases from V and 8 bases from J, with 5 bases between. The CDR3 covers 10 residues. Germline assignment: CDR1 SGHAT and CDR2 FQNNGV. The CDR3 region has the DNA TGTGCCAGCAGCGAGGGTACGCAGTATTTT. Its protein product is CASSEGTQYF.